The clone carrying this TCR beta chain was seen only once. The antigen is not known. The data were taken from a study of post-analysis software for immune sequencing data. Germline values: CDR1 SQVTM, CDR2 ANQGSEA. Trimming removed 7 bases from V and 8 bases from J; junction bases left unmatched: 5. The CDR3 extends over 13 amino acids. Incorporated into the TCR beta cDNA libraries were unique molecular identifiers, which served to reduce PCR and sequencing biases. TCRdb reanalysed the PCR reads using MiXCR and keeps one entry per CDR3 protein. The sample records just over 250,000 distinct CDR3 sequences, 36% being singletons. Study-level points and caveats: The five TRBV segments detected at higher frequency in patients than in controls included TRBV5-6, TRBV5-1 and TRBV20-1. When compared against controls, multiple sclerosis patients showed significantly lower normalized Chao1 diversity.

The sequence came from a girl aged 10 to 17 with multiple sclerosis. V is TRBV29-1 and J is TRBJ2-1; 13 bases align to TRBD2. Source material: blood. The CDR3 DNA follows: TGCAGCGCTGGGACTAGCGGGGCCGATGAGCAGTTCTTC. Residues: CSAGTSGADEQFF.